This T cell receptor (beta chain) was profiled in a study of immune heterogeneity within non-small cell lung tumors. Study-level points and caveats: Within each patient, tumor sites shared identical dominant CDR3 beta clonotypes and also held site-unique high-frequency clones. Local tumor mutational burden showed a correlation with local T-cell clonality that was moderate but significant (R 0.3 to 0.4).

This CDR3 contains 13 residues. Deletions cut 0 bases from V and 6 bases from J, with 8 bases between. Germline V gene sequence: CDR1 MNHEY, CDR2 SVGAGI. With regard to this clonotype: As yet, its antigen is unknown. A much larger clonotype is one base distant, so this may be a read error.

CDR3 of TCR beta was amplified by multiplex PCR that used 32 V and 13 J primers. One entry per CDR3 protein, called by TCRdb with MiXCR from the multiplex PCR reads. The profile covers fewer than 3,500 distinct CDR3 sequences, with more than 35% appearing a single time and 22% taken by the ten largest. Template came from bulk tumor genomic DNA, at approximately 600 ng per sample. Several biopsies per primary tumor, spaced far apart, were taken during surgery. Patients went through curative surgery, and their non-small cell lung cancer was untreated and newly diagnosed. This chain connects TRBV6-5 to TRBJ1-1, with a tentative D call TRBD1 (5 bases). The material sequenced was lung tumor tissue. The sequence was obtained from a woman in her forties or fifties with non-small cell lung cancer. The CDR3 bases are TGTGCCAGCAGTTACTCCCGGGACGCTGAAGCTTTCTTT. The encoded protein is CASSYSRDAEAFF.